This T cell receptor (beta chain) is from a study of blood T cell repertoires in COVID-19. Assay used: immunoSEQ multiplex PCR; TCRdb lists only in-frame clones, some missing. The data hold 150,000 to 200,000 clones, with 85% to 90% observed a single time. Germline CDR1 reads SQVTM; CDR2 reads ANQGSEA. The CDR3 is made up of 13 amino acids. V lost 7 bases and J 3 bases, leaving 12 bases between the germline ends. This chain joins TRBV29-1 and TRBJ1-4; weak D call: TRBD1 (6 bases). The source material was peripheral blood. This TCR derives from a woman in her sixties with acute or convalescent COVID-19. The CDR3 DNA sequence: TGCAGCGCTGGGGAGGGGGCTAATGAAAAACTGTTTTTT. It is translated as CSAGEGANEKLFF.